This T cell receptor (beta chain) was sequenced for a study of cytomegalovirus exposure and HLA in healthy donors listed by TCRdb under 2017. For the study in its entirety: An earlier analysis of several hundred of the donors reported roughly 270 Gb of sequence data and 117 million unique TCR beta sequences from some 180 million T cells. An early release that covered some 640 HLA-typed donors contained approximately 320 gigabases of sequencing data and 65 million to 100 million unique TCR sequences. The genetic ancestry cluster associated with self-reported Caucasian donors included about 84% of the 398 genotyped donors. The study was designed to test whether signatures of past pathogen exposure could be identified by cataloging public T cell receptors. The study used immunosequencing to profile the T cell repertoires of approximately 640 subjects and linked those repertoires to cytomegalovirus serostatus. A separate validation cohort of some 130 different subjects was used in addition to the 666-subject first cohort. High-throughput TCR immunosequencing, statistical association of individual TCRs with disease status, and machine learning were combined to predict cytomegalovirus infection status. In a later analysis, previously published TCR beta repertoires from 550 to 700 donors were re-analyzed and high-resolution HLA genotyping was added so that TCR occurrence patterns could be studied. Rather than using new phenotypic data, the later analysis identified candidate immune exposures from TCR beta sequences and from how often those sequences occurred across donors. In an earlier analysis of several hundred of the donors, high-throughput TCR beta sequencing was used to judge whether each TCR beta V gene segment behaved as functional or pseudogenic. Donor age, sex, ethnicity and CMV serostatus were compiled together with the repertoire data. A later genetic analysis took genome-wide SNP genotypes for 398 of the 666 donors and used that subset as a discovery cohort. All discovery cohort repertoires had been generated on a single sequencing platform. Both class I and class II loci were covered by HLA typing, at four-digit resolution. Typing coverage varied by locus: roughly 629-630 donors for A, B, C, DRB1 and DQB1; 500 to 550 for DQA1; some 610 for DPA1; fewer than 480 for DPB1. Because of strong linkage in the cohort, roughly five DR-DQ haplotypes were treated as single units for association and clustering. Among some 400 genotyped donors of the cohort, an average of about 240,000 unique TCR beta nucleotide sequences were sequenced per donor, 15% to 20% of them non-productive.

As regards this clone: No antigen is known for it. No per-base quality is available; no much larger clone lies one base away.

General conclusions and limits of the study: While some public TCRs were present in many individuals, most TCR sequences turned up only very rarely across donors. Assigning TCR associations to individual alleles was difficult when HLA alleles, especially DR and DQ, strongly co-occurred. Linkage disequilibrium might explain the correlated functional status among segregating V segments, but an unknown experimental factor could not be excluded. Because counts were too low, some 16 rarely observed V segments, including chromosome 9 orphons, were excluded from the earlier analysis of some 540 of the donors. In a later genetic analysis, a missense DCLRE1C variant was associated with V-gene and J-gene trimming of TCR beta chains, and the association was replicated in an independent cohort. A cluster of highly shared sequence variants was judged likely to represent a technical artifact of the sequencing pipeline. A later analysis found that HLA-associated TCR beta chains were more clonally expanded and had lower generation probabilities than equally common non-associated chains. The 87-base-pair reads could not distinguish some IMGT-functional V segments, including TRBV6-2 and TRBV6-3, so those segments were excluded. Immune exposure information for the cohort was limited to CMV serostatus. A few of the identified cytomegalovirus-associated TCR beta chains were confirmed in vitro to be specific for cytomegalovirus antigens. The authors suggested that the approach could potentially be extended to other disease states and immunological phenotypes. In a later analysis, 15,000 to 20,000 TCR beta sequences were associated with specific HLA alleles at a false discovery rate of 0.05. A further reported finding was that TCR beta sequences accurately predicted the HLA-A and HLA-B alleles for most subjects in the first cohort. Broadly in line with IMGT annotations, most TCR beta V segments showed up in productive rearrangements about 90% or about 30% of the time in an earlier analysis of several hundred of the donors. The classifier was reported to diagnose cytomegalovirus status with high specificity and sensitivity in both the original cohort and the validation cohort. The study gave a list of about 150 TCR beta chains associated with cytomegalovirus. The cohort was sequenced for TCR beta chains only, and without alpha or paired-chain data the features that could be detected were limited. According to a later analysis, most CMV-associated TCR beta chains appeared to be HLA-restricted, and the HLA associations seemed to be driven largely by CMV exposure. Compared with the approximately 720-donor mean, donors in an Asian-associated ancestry cluster had fewer N-insertions in productive TCRs, according to a later genetic analysis. In a later analysis, TCR association rates were found to vary across HLA loci, with the most associated TCRs seen for DRB1 alleles and the fewest for HLA-C alleles. Because HLA typing was missing for some donors at each locus, association tests included only the typed subset. Several of the top co-occurrence clusters appeared to be linked to parvovirus B19, influenza, CMV and Epstein-Barr virus, according to a later analysis. Roughly uniform sequencing depth across donors was assumed in presence/absence analyses, although this assumption may not hold.

The cohort consisted of fewer than 700 healthy bone marrow donors. Cohort members were all nominally healthy when sampled, although unrecorded immune exposures were likely present. The donor tested CMV seronegative and was one of the 352 seronegative cohort members. A peripheral blood sample was collected from each donor, and TCR beta sequencing was performed on peripheral blood mononuclear cells. Genomic DNA was extracted from the blood cell samples with the Qiagen DNeasy Blood Extraction Kit. The library was produced with the immunoSEQ multiplex PCR assay. For the multiplex PCR, a mixture combining 60 forward primers for TCR Vbeta segments and 13 reverse primers for TCR Jbeta segments was used. The CDR3 region of rearranged TCR beta genes was amplified from genomic DNA with a multiplex PCR assay. The Illumina HiSeq System was used to sequence the amplified TCR beta libraries as 87-base-pair reads. The authors processed their data as follows. A later analysis tallied around 87 million unique TCR beta chains across the 666 repertoires, and around 10 million of those chains were shared by two or more donors. Raw reads were error-corrected and collapsed into unique sequences by a nearest-neighbor algorithm in which closely related sequences were merged to remove PCR and sequencing errors. CDR3 sequences were aligned to IMGT reference sequences to assign V, D and J gene segments. For a sequence to be retained, a match of at least six nucleotides was required to both a V gene segment and a J gene segment. Rearrangements were classified as productive when the CDR3 lacked stop codons and remained in frame with V and J, and all other rearrangements were classified as non-productive. Following IMGT convention, CDR3 was defined as the stretch from the second conserved V-encoded cysteine up to the conserved J-encoded phenylalanine. The earlier analysis of 587 of the donors excluded sequences that lacked an unambiguous match to a single V gene segment. An earlier analysis of 450 to 650 of the donors called V segments functional above 56.7% productive rearrangements and segregating when the between-donor standard deviation exceeded 5%. A statistical classification framework was built for diagnosing cytomegalovirus status from the catalog of TCR beta chain sequences. A later analysis assigned V and J genes by comparing TCR nucleotide sequences with IMGT/GENE-DB human TR gene sequences. The TCRdist pipeline was used in a later analysis to assign CDR3 sequences and most-parsimonious VDJ recombination scenarios. A later analysis defined each TCR beta chain by its CDR3 amino acid sequence plus V-gene family, and excluded reads lacking a unique V-gene family. A later analysis removed roughly 590 highly shared, low-generation-probability nucleotide sequences to deal with suspected cross-contamination and a sequencing artifact. In a later analysis, a clonal expansion index was calculated for each public chain from normalized within-repertoire ranks of inferred template counts. In a later analysis, generation probabilities were computed using a VDJ recombination model fitted to out-of-frame rearrangements, and the results were checked against IGoR. In a later analysis, TCR-TCR, TCR-HLA and TCR-CMV co-occurrence was scored with hypergeometric tests, and a repertoire-size bias correction was applied to TCR pairs. In a later analysis, false discovery rates were estimated by permuting HLA or CMV assignments 20 times. In a later analysis, co-occurring TCRs were grouped using DBSCAN, with TCRdist sequence similarity added in when clustering inside HLA-allele-positive subsets. For co-occurrence clustering, repertoires with fewer than 30,000 or more than 120,000 public chains were excluded, along with 5 or 6 repertoires with anomalous nucleotide sharing. Imported from immuneACCESS, the table was reduced by TCRdb to in-frame sequences with V and J called. These copies leave out some clones; in studies compared against another copy, an unresolved V gene accounts for under half, and the cause of the remainder is not known. The V and J calls and the clone size are those of that table, but D and trimming were determined from the DNA. A total of 150,000 to 200,000 clones appear in this sample, roughly 80% of them only once. Roughly 0.65% of the sample is held by the ten biggest clonotypes.

The CDR3 contains 16 residues, cysteine and phenylalanine counted. Only CDR3 DNA remains: 48 bases, in frame from the first base. Here V drops 3 bases and J drops 4 bases, and the junction holds 5 bases not matched to any gene. As encoded in the germline V gene, CDR1 is SGDLS while CDR2 is YYNGEE. Recombination joined TRBV9 with TRBJ2-1, with 12 junctional bases fitting TRBD2. The receptor was derived from a boy younger than 18 in good health and CMV-seronegative. The sample taken for sequencing was PBMCs. The CDR3: CASSGRLAGAYNEQFF. The DNA is as follows: TGTGCCAGCAGCGGGCGACTAGCGGGGGCTTACAATGAGCAGTTCTTC. Full variable domain (CDR3 extended with the reference TRBV9 and TRBJ2-1 proteins): DSGVTQTPKHLITATGQRVTLRCSPRSGDLSVYWYQQSLDQGLQFLIQYYNGEERAKGNILERFSAQQFPDLHSELNLSSLELGDSALYFCASSGRLAGAYNEQFFGPGTRLTVL.